This entry features one T cell receptor (beta chain) sequence. Its antigen is not identified. This record comes from a study of CD8 T cells in Susac syndrome. Study-wide results and caveats: As the study acknowledged, the number of individuals in its TCR sequencing and HLA analysis was relatively small.

Sequencing of TCR beta was carried out in blood CD8+ and CD4+ T cells. Negative isolation was applied to CD8+ and CD4+ T cells, and FACS enrichment was applied to TEMRA cells. The RNA, about 0.5 to 1 ug, was put through reverse transcription using random hexamers. A multiplex approach, immunoSEQ multiplex PCR, amplified TCR beta CDR3 across 54 Vbeta and 13 Jbeta. TCRdb independently ran MiXCR on the immunoSEQ multiplex PCR reads; one entry per CDR3 protein. This sample carries about 300,000 distinct CDR3 sequences, approximately 85% of them seen once, and the ten largest clones take 0.21%. The junction had 2 bases not matched to a gene; V was cut back by 3 bases and J by 4 bases. The CDR3 extends over 13 amino acids.

The rearrangement uses TRBV12-3 or TRBV12-4 and TRBJ1-1, with 7 bases that match TRBD1. The sequencing sample was made of CD8+ T cells from PBMCs. This TCR derives from a human donor with multiple sclerosis. Here the CDR3 DNA reads TGTGCCAGCAGTTTGGAGGGGGCCACTGAAGCTTTCTTT. Amino acids: CASSLEGATEAFF.